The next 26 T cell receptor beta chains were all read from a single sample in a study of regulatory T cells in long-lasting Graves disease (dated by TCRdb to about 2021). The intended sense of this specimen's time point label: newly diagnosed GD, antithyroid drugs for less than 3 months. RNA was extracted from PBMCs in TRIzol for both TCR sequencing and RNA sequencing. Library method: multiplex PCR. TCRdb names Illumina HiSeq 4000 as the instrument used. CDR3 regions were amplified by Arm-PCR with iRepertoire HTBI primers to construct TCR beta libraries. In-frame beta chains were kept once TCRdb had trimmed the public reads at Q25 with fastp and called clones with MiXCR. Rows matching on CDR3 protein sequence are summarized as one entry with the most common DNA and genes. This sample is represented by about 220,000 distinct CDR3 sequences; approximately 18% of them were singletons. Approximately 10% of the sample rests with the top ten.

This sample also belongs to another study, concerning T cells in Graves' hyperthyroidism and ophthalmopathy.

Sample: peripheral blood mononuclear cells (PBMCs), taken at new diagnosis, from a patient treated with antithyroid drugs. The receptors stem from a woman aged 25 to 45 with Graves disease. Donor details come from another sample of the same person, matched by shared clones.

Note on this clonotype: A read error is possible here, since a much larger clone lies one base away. CDR3 amino acids: CASSAPGLTTEASF. CDR3 nucleotide sequence: TGTGCCAGCAGTGCGCCGGGACTAACAACTGAAGCTTCCTTT. The chain carries TRBV28 and TRBJ1-1, with a tentative D call TRBD1 (5 bases). The CDR3 runs 14 residues. Germline loops: CDR1 MDHEN, CDR2 SYDVKM.

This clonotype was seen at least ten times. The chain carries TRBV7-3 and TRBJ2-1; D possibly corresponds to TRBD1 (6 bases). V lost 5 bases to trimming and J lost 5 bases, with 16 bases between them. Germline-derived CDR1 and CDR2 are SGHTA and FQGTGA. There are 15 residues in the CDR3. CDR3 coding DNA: TGTGCCAGCAGCCCACCGACAGGCCCTAACAATGAGCAGTTCTTC. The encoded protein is CASSPPTGPNNEQFF.

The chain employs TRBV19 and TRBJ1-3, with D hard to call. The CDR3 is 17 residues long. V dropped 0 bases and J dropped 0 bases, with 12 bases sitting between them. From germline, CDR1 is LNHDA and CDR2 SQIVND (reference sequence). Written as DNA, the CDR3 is TGTGCCAGTAGTATAGATCCCCGACGGACCTCTGGAAACACCATATATTTT. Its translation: CASSIDPRRTSGNTIYF.

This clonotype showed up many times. DNA of the CDR3: TGCAGTGCTAGAGATCGGGTCGGGCAGCCCCAGCATTTT. Its translation is CSARDRVGQPQHF. The chain joins TRBV20-1 to TRBJ1-5, with D uncertain. Germline V CDR1 and CDR2: DFQATT, SNEGSKA (reference sequence). V lost 0 bases and J lost 7, with 10 bases in between. The CDR3 length is 13 residues.

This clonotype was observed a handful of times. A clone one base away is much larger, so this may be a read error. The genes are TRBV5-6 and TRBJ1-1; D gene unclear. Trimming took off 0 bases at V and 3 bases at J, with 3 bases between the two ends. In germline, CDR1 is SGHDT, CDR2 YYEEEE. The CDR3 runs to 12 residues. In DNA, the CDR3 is TGTGCCAGCAGCTTGGAGTACACTGAAGCTTTCTTT. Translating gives CASSLEYTEAFF.

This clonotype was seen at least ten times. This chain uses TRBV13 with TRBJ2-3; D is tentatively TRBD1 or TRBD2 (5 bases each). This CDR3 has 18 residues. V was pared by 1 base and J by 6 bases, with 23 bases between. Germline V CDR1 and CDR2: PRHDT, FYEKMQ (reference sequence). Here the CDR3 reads CASSLDGWVDRGSDTQYF. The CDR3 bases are TGTGCCAGCAGCTTAGATGGATGGGTTGACAGAGGGTCGGATACGCAGTATTTT. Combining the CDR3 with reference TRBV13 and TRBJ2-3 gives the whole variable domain AAGVIQSPRHLIKEKRETATLKCYPIPRHDTVYWYQQGPGQDPQFLISFYEKMQSDKGSIPDRFSAQQFSDYHSELNMSSLELGDSALYFCASSLDGWVDRGSDTQYFGPGTRLTVL.

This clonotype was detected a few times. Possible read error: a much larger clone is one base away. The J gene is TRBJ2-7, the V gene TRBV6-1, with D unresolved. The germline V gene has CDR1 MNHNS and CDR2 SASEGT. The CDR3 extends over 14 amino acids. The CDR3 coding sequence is TGTGCCAGCAGTGAACAGGACGAGACCTACAAGCAGTACTTC. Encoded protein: CASSEQDETYKQYF.

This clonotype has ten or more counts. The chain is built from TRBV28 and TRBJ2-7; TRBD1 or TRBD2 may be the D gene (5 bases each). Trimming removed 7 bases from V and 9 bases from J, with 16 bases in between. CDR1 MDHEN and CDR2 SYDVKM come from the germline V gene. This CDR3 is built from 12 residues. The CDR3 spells CASTIQDGAQYF. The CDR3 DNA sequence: TGTGCCAGCACCATCCAGGACGGGGCGCAGTACTTC. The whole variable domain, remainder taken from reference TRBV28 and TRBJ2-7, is DVKVTQSSRYLVKRTGEKVFLECVQDMDHENMFWYRQDPGLGLRLIYFSYDVKMKEKGDIPEGYSVSREKKERFSLILESASTNQTSMYLCASTIQDGAQYFGPGTRLTVT.

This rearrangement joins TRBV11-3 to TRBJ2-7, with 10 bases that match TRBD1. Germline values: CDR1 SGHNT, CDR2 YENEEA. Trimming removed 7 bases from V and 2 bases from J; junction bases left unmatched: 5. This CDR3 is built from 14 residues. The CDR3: CASMPGQGTYEQYF. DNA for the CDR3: TGTGCCAGCATGCCGGGACAGGGGACCTACGAGCAGTACTTC.

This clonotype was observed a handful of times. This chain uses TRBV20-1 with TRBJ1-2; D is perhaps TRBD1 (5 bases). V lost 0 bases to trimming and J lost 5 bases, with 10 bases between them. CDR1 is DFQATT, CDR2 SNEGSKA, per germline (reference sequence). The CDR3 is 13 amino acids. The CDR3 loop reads CSARDSTVYGYTF. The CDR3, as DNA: TGCAGTGCTAGAGACTCGACAGTATATGGCTACACCTTC.

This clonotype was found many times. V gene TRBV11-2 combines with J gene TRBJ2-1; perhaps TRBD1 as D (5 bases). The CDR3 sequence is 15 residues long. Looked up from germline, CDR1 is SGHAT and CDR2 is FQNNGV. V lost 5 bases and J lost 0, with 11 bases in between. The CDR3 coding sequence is TGTGCCAGCAGCGCACAGGTATTCTCCTACAATGAGCAGTTCTTC. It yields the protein CASSAQVFSYNEQFF.

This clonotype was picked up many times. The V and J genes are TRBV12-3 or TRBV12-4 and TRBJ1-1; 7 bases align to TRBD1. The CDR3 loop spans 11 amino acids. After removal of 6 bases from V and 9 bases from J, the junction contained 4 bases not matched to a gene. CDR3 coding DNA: TGTGCCAGCAGCGGACAGGTACAAGCTTTCTTT. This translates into CASSGQVQAFF.

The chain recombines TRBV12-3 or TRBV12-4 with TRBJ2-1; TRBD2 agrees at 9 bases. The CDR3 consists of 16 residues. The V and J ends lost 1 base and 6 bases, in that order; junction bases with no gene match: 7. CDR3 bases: TGTGCCAGCAGTTTAGGACTTCTAGCGGGGCCCAATGAGCAGTTCTTC. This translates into CASSLGLLAGPNEQFF.

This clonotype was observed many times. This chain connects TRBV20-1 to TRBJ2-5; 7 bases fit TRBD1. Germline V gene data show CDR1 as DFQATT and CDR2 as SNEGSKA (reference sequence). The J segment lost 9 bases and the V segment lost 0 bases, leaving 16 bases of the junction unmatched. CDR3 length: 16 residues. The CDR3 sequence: CSARDPSEGASEAQYF. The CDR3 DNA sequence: TGCAGTGCTAGAGACCCCTCTGAGGGGGCGAGCGAGGCCCAGTACTTC.

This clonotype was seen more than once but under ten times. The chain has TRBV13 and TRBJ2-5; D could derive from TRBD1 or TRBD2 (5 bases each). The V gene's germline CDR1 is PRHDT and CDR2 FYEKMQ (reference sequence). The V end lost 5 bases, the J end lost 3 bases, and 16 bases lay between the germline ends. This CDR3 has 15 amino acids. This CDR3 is CASSRDGLLEETQYF. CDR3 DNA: TGTGCCAGCAGCCGGGACGGACTCCTAGAAGAGACCCAGTACTTC.

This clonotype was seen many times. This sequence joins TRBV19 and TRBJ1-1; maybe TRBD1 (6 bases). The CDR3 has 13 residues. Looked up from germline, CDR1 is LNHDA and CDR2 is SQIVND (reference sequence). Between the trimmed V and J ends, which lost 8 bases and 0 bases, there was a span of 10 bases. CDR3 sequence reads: CASGGIMNTEAFF. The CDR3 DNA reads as TGTGCCAGTGGGGGCATCATGAACACTGAAGCTTTCTTT. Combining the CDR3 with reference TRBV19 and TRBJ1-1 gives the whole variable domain DGGITQSPKYLFRKEGQNVTLSCEQNLNHDAMYWYRQDPGQGLRLIYYSQIVNDFQKGDIAEGYSVSREKKESFPLTVTSAQKNPTAFYLCASGGIMNTEAFFGQGTRLTVV.

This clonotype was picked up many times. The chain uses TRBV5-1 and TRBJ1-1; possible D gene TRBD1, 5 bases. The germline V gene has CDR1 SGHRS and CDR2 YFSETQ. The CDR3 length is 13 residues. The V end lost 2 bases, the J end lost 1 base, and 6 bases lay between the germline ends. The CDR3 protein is CASSFTGNTEAFF. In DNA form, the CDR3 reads TGCGCCAGCAGCTTTACAGGGAACACTGAAGCTTTCTTT.

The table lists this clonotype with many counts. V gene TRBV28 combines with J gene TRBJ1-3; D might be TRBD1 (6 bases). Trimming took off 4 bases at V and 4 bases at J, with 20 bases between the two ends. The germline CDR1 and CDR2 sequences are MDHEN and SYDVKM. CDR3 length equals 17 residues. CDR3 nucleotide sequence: TGTGCCAGCAGTTCGCCCGGGGGCGCGGGCTCCGGAAACACCATATATTTT. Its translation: CASSSPGGAGSGNTIYF.

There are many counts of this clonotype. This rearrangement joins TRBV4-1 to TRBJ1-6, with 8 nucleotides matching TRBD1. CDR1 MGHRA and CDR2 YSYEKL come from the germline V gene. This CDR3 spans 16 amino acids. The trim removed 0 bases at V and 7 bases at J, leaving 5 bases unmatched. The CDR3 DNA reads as TGCGCCAGCAGCCAAGAGGGACAGGCCAAGAATTCACCCCTCCACTTT. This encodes CASSQEGQAKNSPLHF.

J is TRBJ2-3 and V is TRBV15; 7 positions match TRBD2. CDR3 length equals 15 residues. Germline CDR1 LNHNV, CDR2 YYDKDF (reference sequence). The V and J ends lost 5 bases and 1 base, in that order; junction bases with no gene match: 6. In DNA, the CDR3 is TGTGCCACCAGCCGGCGGGAGTTAGGCACAGATACGCAGTATTTT. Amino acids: CATSRRELGTDTQYF.

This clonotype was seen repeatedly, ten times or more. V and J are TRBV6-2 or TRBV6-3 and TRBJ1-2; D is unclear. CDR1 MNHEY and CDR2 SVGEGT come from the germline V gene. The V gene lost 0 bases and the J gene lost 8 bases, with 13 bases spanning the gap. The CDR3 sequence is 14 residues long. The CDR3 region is CASSYSQDGLGYTF. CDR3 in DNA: TGTGCCAGCAGTTACTCCCAAGACGGTTTGGGCTACACCTTC.

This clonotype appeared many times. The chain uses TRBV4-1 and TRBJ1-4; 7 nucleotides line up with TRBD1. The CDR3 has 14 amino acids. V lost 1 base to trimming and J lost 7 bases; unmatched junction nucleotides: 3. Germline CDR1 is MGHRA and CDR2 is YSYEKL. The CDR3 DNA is TGCGCCAGCAGCCAAGGACAGGGCGGTGAAAAACTGTTTTTT. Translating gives CASSQGQGGEKLFF.

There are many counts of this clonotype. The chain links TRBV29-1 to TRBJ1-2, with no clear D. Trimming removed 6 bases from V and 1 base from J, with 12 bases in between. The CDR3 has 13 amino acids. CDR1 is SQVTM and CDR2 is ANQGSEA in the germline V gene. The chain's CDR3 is CSVVREVNYGYTF. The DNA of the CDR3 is TGCAGCGTGGTCCGGGAGGTTAACTATGGCTACACCTTC.

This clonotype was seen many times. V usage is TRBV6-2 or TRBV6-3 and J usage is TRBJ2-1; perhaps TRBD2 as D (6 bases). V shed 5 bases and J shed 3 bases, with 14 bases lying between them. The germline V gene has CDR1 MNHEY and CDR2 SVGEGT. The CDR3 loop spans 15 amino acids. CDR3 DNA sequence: TGTGCCAGCAGTGAACCGGGACTGGTCTACAATGAGCAGTTCTTC. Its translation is CASSEPGLVYNEQFF.

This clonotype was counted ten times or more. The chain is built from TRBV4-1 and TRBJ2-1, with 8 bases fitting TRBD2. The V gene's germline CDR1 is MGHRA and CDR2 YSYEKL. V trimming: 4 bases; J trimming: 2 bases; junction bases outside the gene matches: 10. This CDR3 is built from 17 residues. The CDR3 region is CASSRSPAGVTYNEQFF. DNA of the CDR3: TGCGCCAGCAGCCGATCGCCAGCGGGAGTCACCTACAATGAGCAGTTCTTC.

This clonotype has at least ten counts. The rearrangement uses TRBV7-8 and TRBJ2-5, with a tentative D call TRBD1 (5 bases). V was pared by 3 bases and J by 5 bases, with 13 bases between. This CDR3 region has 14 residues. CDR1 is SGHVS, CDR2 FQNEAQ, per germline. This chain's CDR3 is CASSFRAGQETQYF. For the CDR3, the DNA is TGTGCCAGCAGCTTCAGGGCTGGTCAGGAGACCCAGTACTTC.